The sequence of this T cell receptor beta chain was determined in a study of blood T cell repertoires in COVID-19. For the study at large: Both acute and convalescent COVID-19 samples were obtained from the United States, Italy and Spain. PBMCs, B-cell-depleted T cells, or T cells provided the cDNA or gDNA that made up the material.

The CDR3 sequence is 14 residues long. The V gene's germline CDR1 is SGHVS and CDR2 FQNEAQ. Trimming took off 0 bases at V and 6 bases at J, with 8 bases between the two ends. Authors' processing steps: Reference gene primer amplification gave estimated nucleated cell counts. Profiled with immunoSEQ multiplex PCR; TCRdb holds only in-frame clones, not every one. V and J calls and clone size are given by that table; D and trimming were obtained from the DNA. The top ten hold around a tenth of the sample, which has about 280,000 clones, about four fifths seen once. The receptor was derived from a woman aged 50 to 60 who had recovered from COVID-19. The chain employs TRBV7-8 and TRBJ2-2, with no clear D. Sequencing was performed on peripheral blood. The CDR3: CASSLAPVPGELFF. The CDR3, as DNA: TGTGCCAGCAGCTTAGCGCCGGTCCCCGGGGAGCTGTTTTTT.